A single sample gave rise to the 31 T cell receptor beta chains below, sequenced in a study of cytotoxic CD8 clonotypes in ibrutinib-treated CLL (dated by TCRdb to the early 2020s). Preparation of the library involved the immunoSEQ multiplex PCR assay. TCRdb limited this immuneACCESS table to in-frame rearrangements with V and J called. A share of clones is missing; checked studies link under half to unresolved V genes, and the rest is unexplained. Here the sample has about 300,000 clones; roughly 67% occur a single time. About 6.7% of the sample is in the top ten clones. Sequencing used PBMCs, obtained after 36 months of ibrutinib treatment. These receptors originate from a human donor with chronic lymphocytic leukemia.

The V gene is TRBV9, the J gene TRBJ1-3, with TRBD1 identical over 7 bases. The length of the CDR3 is 16 residues. V was pared by 3 bases and J by 0 bases, with 6 bases of the junction left unmatched. Germline V gene lookup returns CDR1 SGDLS and CDR2 YYNGEE. CDR3 residues: CASSGRQGTSGNTIYF. The CDR3, as DNA: TGTGCCAGCAGCGGGCGACAGGGAACCTCTGGAAACACCATATATTTT.

V and J are TRBV6-1 and TRBJ1-1; D gene ambiguous. With 1 base removed from V and 6 bases from J, the gap between germline ends came to 12 bases. CDR3 length: 14 residues. Germline V lookup: CDR1 MNHNS, CDR2 SASEGT. In nucleotides, the CDR3 is TGTGCCAGCAGTGAAGGGGTCCTTTATTCTGAAGCTTTCTTT. Its translation is CASSEGVLYSEAFF.

This clone was observed a handful of times. The genes are TRBV20-1 and TRBJ2-7; D not certain. The germline V and J ends were trimmed by 5 bases and 3 bases, with 8 bases remaining between them. Germline V CDR1 and CDR2: DFQATT, SNEGSKA (reference sequence). This CDR3 contains 11 residues. In DNA, the CDR3 is TGCAGTGCTCAGTACATCTACGAGCAGTACTTC. Protein sequence: CSAQYIYEQYF.

CDR3 DNA sequence: TGCGCCAGCAGCGGGACCCCGACAGGTTCGTACGAGCAGTACTTC. Amino acids: CASSGTPTGSYEQYF. The chain combines TRBV4-1 with TRBJ2-7; TRBD1 is a possible D gene (6 bases). CDR1 and CDR2 (germline): MGHRA, YSYEKL. This CDR3 spans 15 amino acids. V lost 5 bases and J 4 bases, leaving 18 bases between the germline ends.

The CDR3 region has the DNA TGTGCCAGCAGTTCAAAGAACACCGGGGAGCTGTTTTTT. It is translated as CASSSKNTGELFF. The V and J genes are TRBV27 and TRBJ2-2; D uncertain. The germline V and J ends were trimmed by 4 bases and 1 base, with 4 bases remaining between them. This CDR3 is 13 amino acids long. Germline V gives CDR1 MNHEY, CDR2 SMNVEV (reference sequence).

This sequence joins TRBV9 and TRBJ2-1; 8 nucleotides match TRBD2. The CDR3 runs to 16 residues. The junction had 6 bases not matched to a gene; V was cut back by 4 bases and J by 0 bases. Germline V lookup: CDR1 SGDLS, CDR2 YYNGEE. The CDR3 loop reads CASSTRTSISYNEQFF. CDR3 nucleotide sequence: TGTGCCAGCAGCACCCGGACTAGCATCTCCTACAATGAGCAGTTCTTC.

This clone was detected ten times or more. V gene TRBV29-1 combines with J gene TRBJ2-7; perhaps TRBD1 as D (5 bases). Trimming took off 6 bases at V and 0 bases at J, with 21 bases between the two ends. Germline V lookup: CDR1 SQVTM, CDR2 ANQGSEA. The CDR3 extends over 16 amino acids. The CDR3 DNA is TGCAGCGTATCAAGGGGCTCGGCGGCCGACTCCTACGAGCAGTACTTC. Translated: CSVSRGSAADSYEQYF.

The chain joins TRBV5-1 to TRBJ1-1; a weak D match, TRBD1 (6 bases). V was pared by 0 bases and J by 6 bases, with 9 bases between. The CDR3 runs 13 residues. Germline values: CDR1 SGHRS, CDR2 YFSETQ. CDR3 loop: CASSLADRSEAFF. For the CDR3, the DNA is TGCGCCAGCAGCTTGGCCGACAGGTCTGAAGCTTTCTTT. Based on the CDR3 plus reference TRBV5-1 and TRBJ1-1, the full variable domain is KAGVTQTPRYLIKTRGQQVTLSCSPISGHRSVSWYQQTPGQGLQFLFEYFSETQRNKGNFPGRFSGRQFSNSRSEMNVSTLELGDSALYLCASSLADRSEAFFGQGTRLTVV.

This chain links TRBV7-8 with TRBJ2-5, with TRBD2 matching over 7 bases. The trim removed 2 bases at V and 2 bases at J, leaving 5 bases unmatched. Germline V CDR1 and CDR2: SGHVS, FQNEAQ. The CDR3 has 15 amino acids. CDR3 residues: CASSLLAAQQETQYF. The CDR3 DNA sequence: TGTGCCAGCAGCTTACTAGCGGCGCAACAAGAGACCCAGTACTTC.

This clone is a singleton in its sample. This chain links TRBV5-1 with TRBJ2-7, with TRBD1 identical over 8 bases. The CDR3 spans 16 residues. The J segment lost 4 bases and the V segment lost 0 bases, leaving 9 bases of the junction unmatched. Germline assignment: CDR1 SGHRS and CDR2 YFSETQ. The CDR3 coding sequence is TGCGCCAGCAGCTTGGTAGGACAGGGTTCCCGATACGAGCAGTACTTC. It specifies CASSLVGQGSRYEQYF.

This chain uses TRBV10-2 with TRBJ1-2, with 9 bases aligning to TRBD1. There are 18 residues in the CDR3. With 6 bases clipped from V and 2 bases from J, the junction kept 16 bases outside the gene matches. Germline V gene data show CDR1 as WSHSY and CDR2 as SAAADI. The chain's CDR3 is CASRGSPGTGNWNYGYTF. The CDR3 nucleotides read TGCGCCAGCAGGGGGTCTCCGGGGACAGGGAATTGGAACTATGGCTACACCTTC.

The chain joins TRBV4-1 to TRBJ2-7; D may be TRBD2 (6 bases). CDR3 size: 15 residues. The ends were cut back, 0 bases at V and 9 bases at J, with 18 bases in the middle. In germline, CDR1 is MGHRA, CDR2 YSYEKL. CDR3 coding DNA: TGCGCCAGCAGCCAAGATACGGGCGGGGCCCCCGGGCAGTACTTC. The encoded protein is CASSQDTGGAPGQYF.

This clone has only a few counts. This sequence joins TRBV2 and TRBJ2-2, with D possibly TRBD1 on 6 matching bases. V was shortened by 7 bases and J by 4 bases, with 10 bases between the two germline ends. Germline V gives CDR1 SNHLY, CDR2 FYNNEI. The CDR3 consists of 13 residues. The CDR3 sequence: CASNRARTGELFF. DNA for the CDR3: TGTGCCAGCAACAGGGCACGCACCGGGGAGCTGTTTTTT.

The chain's CDR3 is CASSATTGLGSYNSPLHF. The CDR3 nucleotides are TGTGCCAGCAGCGCCACAACAGGGCTAGGGTCCTATAATTCACCCCTCCACTTT. This sequence joins TRBV9 and TRBJ1-6; possible D gene TRBD1, 6 bases. Germline CDR1 reads SGDLS; CDR2 reads YYNGEE. V lost 3 bases and J 1 base, leaving 17 bases between the germline ends. The CDR3 loop spans 18 amino acids.

The genes are TRBV4-1 and TRBJ1-6; D ambiguous. Trimming pared 0 bases from V and 7 bases from J, leaving 4 bases between. Germline V gene data show CDR1 as MGHRA and CDR2 as YSYEKL. The CDR3 extends over 13 amino acids. CDR3 DNA: TGCGCCAGCAGCCAAGAAAACAATTCACCCCTCCACTTT. Translating it yields CASSQENNSPLHF.

The V call is TRBV19, the J call TRBJ2-7; 12 bases fit TRBD1. This CDR3 spans 16 amino acids. Germline V CDR1 and CDR2: LNHDA, SQIVND (reference sequence). V shed 0 bases and J 1 base; nucleotides not matched to a gene: 1. CDR3 DNA: TGTGCCAGTAGTATAGAGGGACAGGGGGCTTCCTACGAGCAGTACTTC. This gives the protein CASSIEGQGASYEQYF.

This chain uses TRBV19 with TRBJ1-2, with D perhaps TRBD1 (6 bases). The CDR3 contains 14 residues. In germline, CDR1 is LNHDA, CDR2 SQIVND (reference sequence). Trimming took 7 bases from V and 4 from J, leaving 16 bases between them. CDR3 amino acids: CASTRQAPGYGYTF. The CDR3 coding sequence is TGTGCCAGTACCAGACAGGCCCCCGGCTATGGCTACACCTTC.

This chain links TRBV4-1 with TRBJ2-1; tentatively, D is TRBD1 or TRBD2 (7 bases each). Germline V lookup: CDR1 MGHRA, CDR2 YSYEKL. V lost 4 bases, J lost 2 bases, and 12 bases lay in between. The CDR3 extends over 15 amino acids. DNA of the CDR3: TGCGCCAGCAGCCCAGGGGGGGTGGCCTACAATGAGCAGTTCTTC. Translating gives CASSPGGVAYNEQFF.

V gene TRBV27 combines with J gene TRBJ1-5; D ambiguous. V dropped 3 bases and J dropped 9 bases, with 18 bases sitting between them. This CDR3 spans 15 amino acids. Germline CDR1 MNHEY, CDR2 SMNVEV (reference sequence). The CDR3 DNA follows: TGTGCCAGCAGTTTGGGAGGGCTGGGAGTTCGGCCCCAGCATTTT. It translates to CASSLGGLGVRPQHF.

This clone was counted a few times. The rearrangement links TRBV7-2 to TRBJ2-7; D is possibly TRBD1 (7 bases). Deletions cut 5 bases from V and 12 bases from J, with 17 bases between. The germline V gene encodes CDR1 SGHTA and CDR2 FQGNSA. This CDR3 contains 12 residues. In nucleotides, the CDR3 is TGTGCCAGCAGCAATCAGGGGGGCCTGAGGTACTTC. Translated: CASSNQGGLRYF.

The rearrangement uses TRBV11-2 and TRBJ2-7; weak D call: TRBD2 (7 bases). CDR1 is SGHAT and CDR2 is FQNNGV in the germline V gene. V lost 0 bases to trimming and J lost 3 bases, with 27 bases between them. The CDR3 is made up of 20 amino acids. The CDR3 DNA reads TGTGCCAGCAGCTTAGATCAGTCCGGGGGGCGACGGGTCCGTTACTACGAGCAGTACTTC. It yields the protein CASSLDQSGGRRVRYYEQYF.

This clone was detected only a few times. The rearrangement joins TRBV5-4 to TRBJ1-1; TRBD1 aligns across 7 bases. CDR3 length equals 18 residues. Trimming at V came to 1 base and at J to 0 bases, leaving 12 bases not matched to a gene. CDR1 SGHNT and CDR2 YYREEE come from the germline V gene (reference sequence). CDR3 residues: CASSLRGYRGGVNTEAFF. CDR3 sequence (DNA): TGTGCCAGCAGCTTGAGGGGGTACAGGGGAGGGGTGAACACTGAAGCTTTCTTT.

The chain couples TRBV5-1 to TRBJ1-2, with D unresolved. Deletions cut 4 bases from V and 0 bases from J, with 16 bases between. The CDR3 runs 16 residues. The germline CDR1 and CDR2 sequences are SGHRS and YFSETQ. The CDR3 nucleotides are TGCGCCAGCAGCGGCAACCCAAGTGAAGCTAACTATGGCTACACCTTC. It specifies CASSGNPSEANYGYTF.

This clone appeared a single time. The chain has TRBV6-5 and TRBJ2-7; the D gene is possibly TRBD1 (5 bases). Trimming left V 2 bases short and J 2 bases short, with 10 bases between. Looked up from germline, CDR1 is MNHEY and CDR2 is SVGAGI. The CDR3 runs 14 residues. CDR3 sequence: CASSYGAATYEQYF. CDR3 in DNA: TGTGCCAGCAGTTACGGGGCAGCCACCTACGAGCAGTACTTC.

This clone was seen a handful of times. The chain carries TRBV7-8 and TRBJ1-2; D perhaps matches TRBD1 (6 bases). V lost 1 base and J lost 8, with 14 bases in between. CDR1 SGHVS and CDR2 FQNEAQ come from the germline V gene. The CDR3 loop spans 14 amino acids. The CDR3 DNA reads TGTGCCAGCAGCTTAGTCAGGGGAACCGGGGGCTACACCTTC. This encodes CASSLVRGTGGYTF.

The chain employs TRBV10-2 and TRBJ2-7; the D gene is possibly TRBD1 (5 bases). The germline V gene has CDR1 WSHSY and CDR2 SAAADI. V shed 5 bases and J shed 8 bases, with 19 bases lying between them. This CDR3 is built from 14 residues. The CDR3: CASSPKGFQDQQYF. CDR3 coding DNA: TGCGCCAGCAGTCCGAAGGGGTTCCAGGATCAGCAGTACTTC.

V and J are TRBV7-9 and TRBJ2-7; D gene unclear. Germline V gene sequence: CDR1 SEHNR, CDR2 FQNEAQ (reference sequence). CDR3 size: 15 residues. Trimming shortened V by 1 base and J by 0 bases, and 10 bases separated the two germline ends. The CDR3 region is CASSLGLVSSYEQYF. The CDR3 nucleotides are TGTGCCAGCAGCTTAGGGCTAGTGAGCTCCTACGAGCAGTACTTC.

In DNA, the CDR3 is TGTGCCAGCAGCTTGTTCGACAGGGGGCTTCGGGACACCGGGGAGCTGTTTTTT. Its translation is CASSLFDRGLRDTGELFF. The chain couples TRBV7-8 to TRBJ2-2; 10 bases are a match to TRBD1. The CDR3 is made up of 18 amino acids. Germline CDR1 reads SGHVS; CDR2 reads FQNEAQ. V gave up 3 bases and J gave up 3 bases; unmatched junction bases: 10.

This rearrangement joins TRBV29-1 to TRBJ2-1; TRBD1 aligns across 9 bases. Germline V gene lookup returns CDR1 SQVTM and CDR2 ANQGSEA. This CDR3 has 13 residues. The CDR3 here is CSKGTGLGNEQFF. The DNA for the CDR3 is TGCAGTAAAGGGACAGGGTTGGGGAATGAGCAGTTCTTC.

This clone has only one observation. The gene calls are TRBV28 and TRBJ2-7, with D uncertain. The CDR3 extends over 13 amino acids. The germline CDR1 and CDR2 sequences are MDHEN and SYDVKM. Deletions cut 2 bases from V and 4 bases from J, with 9 bases between. The CDR3 is CASSLPYSYEQYF. The CDR3 DNA reads as TGTGCCAGCAGTTTACCATACAGTTACGAGCAGTACTTC. Together with reference TRBV28 and TRBJ2-7, the CDR3 gives the full variable domain: DVKVTQSSRYLVKRTGEKVFLECVQDMDHENMFWYRQDPGLGLRLIYFSYDVKMKEKGDIPEGYSVSREKKERFSLILESASTNQTSMYLCASSLPYSYEQYFGPGTRLTVT.

The chain uses TRBV11-1 and TRBJ1-1, with D unclear. Germline V gives CDR1 SGHAT, CDR2 FQDESV (reference sequence). V dropped 2 bases and J dropped 7 bases, with 14 bases sitting between them. CDR3 size: 14 residues. The CDR3 DNA follows: TGTGCCAGCAGCTTATCTCCAGGACTTATTGAAGCTTTCTTT. Amino acids: CASSLSPGLIEAFF.